This T cell receptor (beta chain) was obtained from a study of blood T cell repertoires in COVID-19. Study-level information: The origin of the acute and convalescent COVID-19 samples was the United States, Italy and Spain.

The cohort comprised adults aged roughly 18 to 95 years residing in around 25 US areas. Which cohort a participant joined came from the clinical history participants gave. Generated by immunoSEQ multiplex PCR, the TCRdb table keeps only in-frame clones and is missing some. The table shows about 270,000 clones, with nearly 90% occurring only once. Input material: PBMCs or T cells enriched from blood (not recorded which). The receptor comes from a woman younger than 45 who had recovered from COVID-19.

CDR3 nucleotides: TGTGCCAGCAGCGTAGCGAGCGGGGAAGAGACCCAGTACTTC. This gives the protein CASSVASGEETQYF. V is TRBV9 and J is TRBJ2-5; 7 bases match TRBD2. With V trimmed by 0 bases and J by 3 bases, 2 bases remained unmatched. The germline V gene has CDR1 SGDLS and CDR2 YYNGEE. The CDR3 length is 14 residues.